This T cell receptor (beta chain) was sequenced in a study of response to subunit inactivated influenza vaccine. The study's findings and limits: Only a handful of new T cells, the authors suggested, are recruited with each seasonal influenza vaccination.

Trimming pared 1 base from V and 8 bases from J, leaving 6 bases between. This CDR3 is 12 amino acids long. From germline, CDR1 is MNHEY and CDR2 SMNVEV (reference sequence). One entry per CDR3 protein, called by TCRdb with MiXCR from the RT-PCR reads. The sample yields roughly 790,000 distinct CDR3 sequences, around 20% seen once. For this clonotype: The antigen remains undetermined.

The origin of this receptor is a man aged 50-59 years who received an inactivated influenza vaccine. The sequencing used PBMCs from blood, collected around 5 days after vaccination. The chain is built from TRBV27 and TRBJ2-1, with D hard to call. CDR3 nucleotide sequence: TGTGCCAGCAGTTTATTCGGGTATGAGCAGTTCTTC. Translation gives CASSLFGYEQFF.